This TCR beta chain was sequenced in a study of human T cells and chemical hapten exposure. Turning to the study itself: There were weekly diphenylcyclopropenone doses to the scalp for patients throughout the approximately 25-week study. 0.01% DPC was applied to the upper back in patch tests, which were read at 6 days.

TCRdb re-called the RACE reads with MiXCR, one entry per CDR3 protein. The repertoire holds about 82,000 distinct CDR3 sequences, with around 6.7% as singletons. The CDR3 has 16 residues. Per the germline V gene, CDR1 is MNHEY and CDR2 is SVGAGI. Study-wide points: Counts of TCRs above 1 in 1000 frequency stayed unchanged with DPC sensitization. The donor cohort had alopecia, so its immune response may not match that of healthy people.

Time point denoted: patch test 2, 6 weeks after DPC sensitization. This sample's treatment: therapeutic diphenylcyclopropenone sensitization with weekly scalp DPC. Details on this clonotype: Its antigen is unidentified. A much larger clonotype is one base distant, so this may be a read error.

The chain couples TRBV6-5 to TRBJ1-6; D is possibly TRBD1 (5 bases). The clonotype originates from a young woman with alopecia areata. Some clones in this sample may be carry-over from other donors' samples. The sequencing used whole blood, collected in connection with sensitization to the hapten diphenylcyclopropenone (DPC). The CDR3 region is CASSYSMWQGDSPLNF. CDR3 in DNA: TGTGCCAGCAGTTACTCGATGTGGCAGGGCGATTCACCCCTCAACTTT.